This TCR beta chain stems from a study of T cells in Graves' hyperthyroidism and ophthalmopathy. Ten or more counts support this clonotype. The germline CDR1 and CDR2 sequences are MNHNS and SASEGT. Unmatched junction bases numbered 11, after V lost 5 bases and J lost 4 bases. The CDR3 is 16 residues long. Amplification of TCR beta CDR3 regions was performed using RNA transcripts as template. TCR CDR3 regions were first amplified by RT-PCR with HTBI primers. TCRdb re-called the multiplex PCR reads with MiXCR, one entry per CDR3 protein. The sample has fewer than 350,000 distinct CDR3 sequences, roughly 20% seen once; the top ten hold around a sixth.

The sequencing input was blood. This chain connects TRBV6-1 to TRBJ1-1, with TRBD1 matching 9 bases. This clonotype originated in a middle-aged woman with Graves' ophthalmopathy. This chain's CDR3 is CASSQLPGQGGTEAFF. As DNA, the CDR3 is TGTGCCAGCAGTCAACTCCCGGGACAGGGTGGCACTGAAGCTTTCTTT.